This T cell receptor beta chain was recovered during a study of cytomegalovirus exposure and HLA in healthy donors. Study context: The Caucasian-associated ancestry cluster contained about four fifths of the 398 genotyped donors. Study outcomes and limitations: Previous analysis showed most TCR beta V segments were productive about 87% or about 30% of the time. Links to common viral pathogens appeared, in a later analysis, for several of the most significant clusters. Clonal expansion, a later analysis showed, was greater in HLA-associated TCR beta chains than in equally common others.

CDR1 SQVTM and CDR2 ANQGSEA come from the germline V gene. The CDR3 spans 14 residues. V lost 1 base and J lost 0, with 6 bases in between. About this clone: Its cognate antigen is unknown.

13 Jbeta primers and 60 Vbeta primers were used for the PCR. The data were produced by immunoSEQ multiplex PCR, yet TCRdb's version contains in-frame clones alone and is incomplete. The repertoire includes some 130,000 clones, around 81% of them detected once, and about 0.75% sits in the top ten. This chain uses TRBV29-1 with TRBJ1-4, with a possible D match to TRBD1 (5 bases). The receptor was isolated from a man between 18 and 35 years old in good health and CMV-seronegative. The material sequenced was PBMCs. CDR3 loop: CSVEGQTTNEKLFF. In nucleotides, the CDR3 is TGCAGCGTTGAAGGACAGACAACTAATGAAAAACTGTTTTTT. The full variable domain, completed using reference TRBV29-1 and TRBJ1-4, is SAVISQKPSRDICQRGTSLTIQCQVDSQVTMMFWYRQQPGQSLTLIATANQGSEATYESGFVIDKFPISRPNLTFSTLTVSNMSPEDSSIYLCSVEGQTTNEKLFFGSGTQLSVL.